This T cell receptor beta chain was obtained from a study of molecular identifiers for immune sequencing clone quantification. The CDR3 is 14 residues long. Germline CDR1 is SNHLY and CDR2 is FYNNEI. The V end was cut by 6 bases, the J end by 1 base, with 12 bases between. The use of previously described methods and listed TCR primers produced the bulk TCR libraries. One entry per CDR3 protein, called by TCRdb with MiXCR from the PCR reads. The sample includes fewer than 350,000 distinct CDR3 sequences, roughly 24% of them seen just once. This chain links TRBV2 with TRBJ1-1; a possible D gene is TRBD1 (6 bases). Specimen: naive CD8+ T cells from blood, with Jurkat cell RNA spiked in. Sample subset: FACS-sorted CD8+CD4-CCR7+CD45RA+ naive T cells. The source of this sequence is a human donor in good health. Some libraries in this study had Jurkat cell RNA spiked in. CDR3 coding DNA: TGTGCCAGCAGAGGGGACACCCGGAACACTGAAGCTTTCTTT. It yields the protein CASRGDTRNTEAFF.